The TCR beta chain described here comes from a study of shared clonotypes between healthy human individuals (dated by TCRdb to the early 2020s). About the study as a whole: A few men and a couple of women, aged 18 to 49 years, made up the cohort. Per donor, three plates each were used for CD4 naive and CD4 memory, two for CD8 naive, and one for CD8 memory. Blood TCR repertoires of roughly 5 healthy adults were deeply sequenced to estimate repertoire size and the extent of clonotype sharing between individuals. Libraries were prepared and TCR repertoires were sequenced by different laboratories using diverse techniques, in order to increase sequencing depth and limit assay-specific biases. Each donor's leukapheresis produced roughly between roughly 0.9 and 8.9 billion PBMCs. Broader findings and caveats from the paper: Incomplete sequencing was indicated by rarefaction of sorted-subset datasets, despite the large sequencing depth. Clonotypes shared by all four sorted-subset donors showed higher generation probabilities than non-shared clonotypes. Across a few donors, around 5% of naive CD4, approximately 3.6% of naive CD8, roughly 2.3% of memory CD4, and 0.4% of memory CD8 clonotypes were shared. Pairwise subsampling led to the expectation that sequencing depth would affect the degree of clonotype sharing among donors. Only blood was sampled, and tissue TCR repertoires likely differ from those in blood. Because the study included a small number of donors, the genetic and exposure-history diversity represented was limited. Estimated clonotype richness was generally larger for naive than for memory subsets.

As concerns this clone: There is no known antigen for this receptor. Base qualities are not provided; no much larger clone lies one nucleotide away.

TCR CDR3 regions were amplified from genomic DNA by multiplex PCR using the deep immunoSEQ assay. For each cell subset, the extracted genomic DNA was distributed evenly across all wells of several immunoSEQ 96-well plates, and each plate served as one replicate. For sorted subsets, 200 to 250 ng genomic DNA, equal to 30,000 to 35,000 T cell genomes, was loaded into each replicate PCR. Purified libraries were measured with a Qubit 3.0 fluorometer, size-checked on a Bioanalyzer 2100, and measured again with the KAPA Library Quantification kit. A separate single-read 150-cycle Illumina NextSeq 550 flow cell was used to sequence each immunoSEQ 96-well plate. For the original study's pipeline: Because the immunoSEQ output included only junctional sequences and no quality scores, the filtering could not be the same as the filtering used for full-length reads. Sequences were annotated with PyIR, a Python wrapper for IgBLAST v1.9, using IMGT germline references to assign V/J genes and CDR3. Any read was removed if the V/J assignment was weak (E-value above 1e-6), the CDR3 was missing, or the read contained stop codons, out-of-frame junctions, or ambiguous translated residues. A V3J clonotype was defined by an identical inferred V gene, J gene, and CDR3 amino acid sequence. Percentage overlap between repertoires was computed as shared unique clonotypes divided by the size of the smaller repertoire. Three approaches were used to assess repertoire richness: RTK rarefaction, the Chao1 estimator, and Recon v2.1 estimates of unobserved clonotypes. Generation probabilities for all TCRbeta clonotypes obtained by the gDNA method from a handful of donors were computed using OLGA. In TCRdb, the immuneACCESS table is reduced to in-frame sequences with V and J assigned. These tables do not hold every clone; where another copy was compared, an unresolved V gene accounts for under half, and the others remain unexplained. The V and J calls and clone size come from that table; D and trimming were worked out from the DNA. This sample lists around 700,000 clones; about 92% were detected once. Of the sample, about a quarter falls within the top ten clones.

For the CD8 naive samples, CD45RO-negative cells were positively selected for CCR7, yielding a CD45RA+CCR7+ population from which TemRA cells were excluded. Donors were healthy HIV-negative adults with no recently reported acute infections or vaccinations. All donors were Caucasian adults living in Nashville, Tennessee, USA. Blood was collected by leukapheresis, and PBMCs were isolated by Ficoll-Histopaque density gradient centrifugation and then cryopreserved in liquid nitrogen vapor phase. Purity and quantity of every magnetically sorted T cell population were checked by analytical flow cytometry. From each sorted fraction, genomic DNA was isolated and quantified by UV absorbance on a Nanodrop 2000c. Taken from cysteine to phenylalanine, the CDR3 has 16 residues. The kept DNA is CDR3 alone, 48 bases in frame from the first base. The germline V and J ends show losses of 0 bases and 3 bases respectively, and no gene match explains 8 bases of the junction. In the germline V gene (reference sequence), CDR1 corresponds to MNHEY and CDR2 to SMNVEV.

This clonotype was sampled from a young man in good health. The sequence links TRBV27 to TRBJ2-7; 7 central bases correspond to TRBD1. The sample consisted of naive CD8+ T cells sorted from blood. Per the publication, the cell subset or site label means: CD45RA+CCR7+. The DNA is as follows: TGTGCCAGCAGTTTATCCCGCAGGGGGTTTAACTACGAGCAGTACTTC. Its translation is CASSLSRRGFNYEQYF.